The text below deals with one TCR beta chain. The CDR3 runs 15 residues. The ends lost 2 bases at V and 10 bases at J; junction bases unmatched: 9. Per the germline V gene, CDR1 is SGHTA and CDR2 is FQGNSA. These data come from a study of blood T cell repertoires in COVID-19. Overall study context: From T cells, B-cell-depleted T cells, or PBMCs came the material, which was cDNA or gDNA.

Original methodology: Reference gene primer amplification gave estimated nucleated cell counts. This table comes from immunoSEQ multiplex PCR, and its TCRdb copy is limited to in-frame clones, with some not included. V, J and clone size were drawn from that table, and D and trimming were deduced from the DNA. This sample carries 120,000 to 150,000 clones, over 70% of them seen once, and the ten largest clones take about 10%. Material: peripheral blood. The TCR was taken from a man between 60 and 75 years old with active or convalescent COVID-19. The chain combines TRBV7-2 with TRBJ2-1; 9 bases line up with TRBD2. The CDR3 reads CASSLRVAGEGEQFF. Written as DNA, the CDR3 is TGTGCCAGCAGCTTAAGGGTAGCGGGAGAAGGGGAGCAGTTCTTC.